This TCR beta chain was retrieved from a study of T cell clones after liver transplantation. About the research overall: Samples came from ITN030ST, which attempted immunosuppression withdrawal within 2 years of liver transplantation. Tolerant meant at least one year fully off immunosuppression without liver enzymes above twice normal.

Sorting of unstimulated PBMCs yielded separate CD3+CD4+ and CD3+CD8+ fractions. This table comes from immunoSEQ multiplex PCR, and its TCRdb copy is limited to in-frame clones, with some not included. The sample has 50,000 or so clones; 65% to 80% are singletons. The CDR3 sequence is 16 residues long. The germline V and J ends were trimmed by 1 base and 4 bases, with 17 bases remaining between them. The germline CDR1 and CDR2 sequences are LGHNA and YNFKEQ. This clone showed up just a few times. Its cognate antigen is unknown. Study observations and caveats: Donor-reactive sequences fell more than third party-reactive ones, suggesting partial deletion.

The sample here was CD4+ T cells from blood, taken about 56 months after liver transplant. The TCR comes from a human patient who received a liver transplant. Some T cells may originate from the graft donor. The chain links TRBV4-2 to TRBJ2-7, with D maybe TRBD1 (5 bases). The CDR3 protein is CASSQVEGALGYEQYF. The DNA of the CDR3 is TGTGCCAGCAGCCAAGTGGAAGGGGCGCTGGGGTACGAGCAGTACTTC.